Here is one T cell receptor beta chain with its context. The data belong to a study of early stage breast cancer tumors. This table comes from immunoSEQ multiplex PCR, and its TCRdb copy is limited to in-frame clones, with some not included. The data hold approximately 52,000 clones, with 75% to 85% observed a single time. This CDR3 has 16 amino acids. V dropped 4 bases and J dropped 4 bases, with 19 bases sitting between them. Per the germline V gene, CDR1 is SGHRS and CDR2 is YFSETQ. This chain links TRBV5-1 with TRBJ2-3; TRBD2 is a possible D gene (7 bases). Sequencing was done on a sample of blood. The sequence derives from a person aged 50-59 years with breast cancer. The CDR3 coding sequence is TGCGCCAGCAGCAGCGCGGTGGGGGGGCTTCCAGATACGCAGTATTTT. Translation: CASSSAVGGLPDTQYF.